This T cell receptor beta chain comes out of a study of identifying expanded T cells in peripheral blood. The protocol was immunoSEQ multiplex PCR, while the TCRdb copy is restricted to in-frame clones and leaves out a portion. There are 45,000 to 60,000 clones in the sample; about four fifths occur only once, and around a sixth lies in the top ten. Healthy donors had no documented immune events, such as infections, while sampled. Notes on the study in general: Technical replicates showed about 1.2 changed clones; approximately two weeks 15 to 20; four weeks 19. Roughly 2-week clone count variance significantly increased as total template count grew.

About this clone: Antigen specificity is unknown.

The CDR3 runs to 14 residues. Germline loops: CDR1 MNHEY, CDR2 SMNVEV (reference sequence). The V end lost 7 bases, the J end lost 1 base, and 13 bases lay between the germline ends. The J gene is TRBJ1-1, the V gene TRBV27; D is undetermined. This receptor was identified in a person aged 18 to 75 in good health. The sample taken for sequencing was blood. The chain's CDR3 is CASNALGGNTEAFF. The DNA for the CDR3 is TGTGCCAGCAATGCACTGGGAGGGAACACTGAAGCTTTCTTT.